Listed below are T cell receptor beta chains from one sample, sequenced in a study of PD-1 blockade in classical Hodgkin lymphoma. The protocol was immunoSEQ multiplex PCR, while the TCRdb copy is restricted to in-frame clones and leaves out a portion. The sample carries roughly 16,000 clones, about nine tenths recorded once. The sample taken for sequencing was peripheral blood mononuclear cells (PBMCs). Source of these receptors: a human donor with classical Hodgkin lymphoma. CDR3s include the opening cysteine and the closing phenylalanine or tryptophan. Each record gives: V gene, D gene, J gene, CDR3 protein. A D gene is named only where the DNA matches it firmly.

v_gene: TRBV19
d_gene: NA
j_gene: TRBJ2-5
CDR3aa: CASSLFLTGTKETQYF

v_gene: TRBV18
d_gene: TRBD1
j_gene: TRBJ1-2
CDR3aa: CASSPGQGDLGYTF

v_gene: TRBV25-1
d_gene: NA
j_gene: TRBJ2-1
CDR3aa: CASSEWGRGIVGSNEQFF

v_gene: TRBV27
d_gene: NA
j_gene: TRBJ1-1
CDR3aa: CASSPDSLNTEAFF

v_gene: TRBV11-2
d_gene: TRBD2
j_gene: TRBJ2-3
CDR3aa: CASSLAISGRARDTQYF

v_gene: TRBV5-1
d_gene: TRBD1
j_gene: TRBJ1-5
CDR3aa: CASSTGTAWAAQHF

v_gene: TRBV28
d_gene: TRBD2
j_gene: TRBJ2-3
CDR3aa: CASSLLTSGRGTQYF

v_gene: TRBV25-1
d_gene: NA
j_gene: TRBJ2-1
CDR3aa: CASSKPQGNEQFF

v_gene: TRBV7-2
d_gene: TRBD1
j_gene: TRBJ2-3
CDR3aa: CASSRTGGNTDTQYF

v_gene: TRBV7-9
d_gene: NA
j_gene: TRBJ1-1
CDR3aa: CASSLTIRGAFF

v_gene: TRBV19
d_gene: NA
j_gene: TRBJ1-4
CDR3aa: CASVLVHATNEKLFF

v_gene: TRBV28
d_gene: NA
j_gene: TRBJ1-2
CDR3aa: CASTSVDMVNYGYTF